These 12 T cell receptor beta chains came from one sample sequenced in a study of tumor-infiltrating lymphocytes in primary liver carcinoma. Both RNA and DNA were isolated together from around 20-30 mg of bulk tissue that had not been sorted. A primer matching the constant region was used to make TCR beta cDNA from 450 to 500 ng of total RNA. Libraries covering TCR beta were generated through three nested multiplex PCR rounds (using a slightly modified ARM-PCR). The first two PCR rounds used TRBV1-TRBV30 forward primers with a C-beta reverse primer, 10 cycles each. TCRdb re-analysed the multiplex PCR reads in MiXCR, keeping a single row per CDR3 protein. The sample includes under 45,000 distinct CDR3 sequences, around 66% of them seen just once. The sequencing input was liver tumor tissue from sampling region 2. Noted subset: tumor region T2, inferior pole. All receptors come from a man in his forties with primary liver carcinoma and hepatitis B virus infection.

This clonotype was seen a few times. With a much larger clone just one base away, this may be a read error. This chain connects TRBV7-2 to TRBJ2-3, with 10 bases matching TRBD2. From germline, CDR1 is SGHTA and CDR2 FQGNSA. The CDR3 contains 17 residues. After removal of 6 bases from V and 1 base from J, the junction contained 10 bases not matched to a gene. The CDR3 DNA sequence: TGTGCCAGCAGACGGACTAGCGGTTCGGGGCGCACAGATACGCAGTATTTT. Protein: CASRRTSGSGRTDTQYF.

A remark on this clonotype: The conserved final phenylalanine or tryptophan is absent from the CDR3, which likely points to a read error. This chain's CDR3 is CASTLEGSRSEQFV. The CDR3, as DNA: TGTGCCAGCACCTTAGAAGGTAGTCGGTCTGAGCAGTTCGTC. This rearrangement joins TRBV7-9 to TRBJ2-1; D unclear. This CDR3 is 14 amino acids long. The germline V gene encodes CDR1 SEHNR and CDR2 FQNEAQ (reference sequence).

With regard to this clonotype: This may come from a read error, since a much larger clone is one base off. This chain links TRBV10-3 with TRBJ1-5; D gene uncertain. Trimming removed 8 bases at V and 4 bases at J, with 12 bases between. Germline CDR1 reads ENHRY; CDR2 reads SYGVKD. The length of the CDR3 is 13 residues. The CDR3 is CAIAAAANQPQHF. The CDR3 DNA follows: TGTGCCATCGCAGCGGCGGCGAATCAGCCCCAGCATTTT.

As for this clonotype: A junction boundary mismatches the germline segment, possibly from a read error. The chain combines TRBV11-2 with TRBJ2-7; no firm D call. The CDR3 loop spans 12 amino acids. Germline assignment: CDR1 SGHAT and CDR2 FQNNGV. CDR3 sequence reads: CTSSSSGFRQYF. The CDR3 DNA is TGTACCAGCAGCTCGTCAGGCTTCAGGCAGTACTTC.

Written as DNA, the CDR3 is TGCGTAAGCAGCCAAGCGACTAGCGGGAGGACTGGTGAGACCCAGTACTTC. It translates to CVSSQATSGRTGETQYF. This chain connects TRBV4-3 to TRBJ2-5; 13 nucleotides align to TRBD2. Germline-derived CDR1 and CDR2 are LGHNA and YSLEER. The CDR3 has 17 amino acids.

CDR3 sequence: CSARAGTGLNQPQHF. CDR3 DNA: TGCAGTGCTAGAGCAGGGACAGGGCTCAATCAGCCCCAGCATTTT. This chain connects TRBV20-1 to TRBJ1-5, with TRBD1 matching 9 bases. CDR3 length: 15 residues. V was clipped by 1 base and J by 3 bases; unmatched bases: 4. Germline V gene data show CDR1 as DFQATT and CDR2 as SNEGSKA (reference sequence).

Only a few counts were recorded for this clonotype. The chain has TRBV6-1 and TRBJ1-2; D gene unclear. Germline CDR1 MNHNS, CDR2 SASEGT. CDR3 length: 13 amino acids. The CDR3 sequence: CTSSERGPYGYTF. The CDR3 nucleotides are TGTACTAGCAGTGAACGAGGGCCTTATGGCTACACCTTC.

This clonotype came up once. A read error is likely, as this CDR3 ends without the conserved phenylalanine or tryptophan. This sequence joins TRBV5-1 and TRBJ2-1; 7 bases match TRBD2. Germline assignment: CDR1 SGHRS and CDR2 YFSETQ. This CDR3 contains 15 residues. CDR3 in DNA: TGCGCCACCAGCTTGTCTGCGGGGGTATACAATGAGCAGTTCCTC. It specifies CATSLSAGVYNEQFL.

Note on this clonotype: This sequence may be a read error, since a much larger clone differs from it by one base. This chain connects TRBV28 to TRBJ2-3; D remains unclear. V lost 7 bases to trimming and J lost 0 bases, with 20 bases between them. CDR3 length: 17 residues. Germline CDR1 reads MDHEN; CDR2 reads SYDVKM. CDR3 sequence reads: CASTSTLGRSSTDTQYF. DNA for the CDR3: TGTGCCAGCACTTCCACCCTCGGGCGGTCTAGCACAGATACGCAGTATTTT.

Ten or more counts support this clonotype. V usage is TRBV28 and J usage is TRBJ1-5, with 7 positions matching TRBD1. The CDR3 totals 16 residues. V trimming: 4 bases; J trimming: 2 bases; junction bases outside the gene matches: 8. Germline V gene lookup returns CDR1 MDHEN and CDR2 SYDVKM. CDR3 protein: CASSSPTGPGNQPQHF. DNA of the CDR3: TGTGCCAGCAGTTCCCCGACAGGGCCCGGCAATCAGCCCCAGCATTTT.

Worth noting for this clonotype: A junction end diverges from the germline sequence, so it may reflect a read error. The rearrangement links TRBV7-9 to TRBJ2-7, with 9 bases identical to TRBD2. The CDR3 spans 15 residues. Germline loops: CDR1 SEHNR, CDR2 FQNEAQ (reference sequence). CDR3 sequence (DNA): TGTGTCAACAGCCTACTAGCGGGTAGCTCCTACGAGCAGTGCTTC. It is translated as CVNSLLAGSSYEQCF.

Of note for this clonotype: A junction end diverges from the germline sequence, so it may reflect a read error. The chain links TRBV20-1 to TRBJ2-7; D gene uncertain. There are 14 residues in the CDR3. Per the germline V gene, CDR1 is DFQATT and CDR2 is SNEGSKA (reference sequence). The CDR3 coding sequence is TGCAGTGCCAGAGACTGGCGGTGGGCTAGTGAGCAGTACTTC. This translates into CSARDWRWASEQYF.